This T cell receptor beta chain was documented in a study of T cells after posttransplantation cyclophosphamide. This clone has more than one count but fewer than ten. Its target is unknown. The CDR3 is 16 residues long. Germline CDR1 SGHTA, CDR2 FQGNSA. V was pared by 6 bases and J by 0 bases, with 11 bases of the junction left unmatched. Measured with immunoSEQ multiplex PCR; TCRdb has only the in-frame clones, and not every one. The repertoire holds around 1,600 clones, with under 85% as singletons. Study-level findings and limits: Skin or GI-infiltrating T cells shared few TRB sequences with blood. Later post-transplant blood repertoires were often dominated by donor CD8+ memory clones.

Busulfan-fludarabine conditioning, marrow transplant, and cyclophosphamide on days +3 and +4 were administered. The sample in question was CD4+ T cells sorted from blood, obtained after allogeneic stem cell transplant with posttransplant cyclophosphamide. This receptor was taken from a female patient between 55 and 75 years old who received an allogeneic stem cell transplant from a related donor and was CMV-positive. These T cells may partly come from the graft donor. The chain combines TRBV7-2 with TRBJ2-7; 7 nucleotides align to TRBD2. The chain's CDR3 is CASSPAGSGSSYEQYF. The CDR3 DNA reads TGTGCCAGCAGTCCTGCGGGTAGCGGGTCCTCCTACGAGCAGTACTTC.